The 9 T cell receptor beta chains presented below share a single source sample, sequenced in a study of blood T cell repertoires in COVID-19. Assay used: immunoSEQ multiplex PCR; TCRdb lists only in-frame clones, some missing. Of about 53,000 clones in the sample, approximately 85% were seen once. Material: peripheral blood. The receptors shown here come from a woman aged 55-70 years with acute or convalescent COVID-19.

The gene calls are TRBV18 and TRBJ1-5; 7 bases agree with TRBD1. The CDR3 spans 15 residues. Germline values: CDR1 KGHSH, CDR2 LQKENI. The junction had 3 bases not matched to a gene; V was cut back by 2 bases and J by 2 bases. Here the CDR3 DNA reads TGTGCCAGCTCACCAGGACAGGCCGGCAATCAGCCCCAGCATTTT. Translated, it gives CASSPGQAGNQPQHF.

This clone was observed a single time. V gene TRBV11-2 combines with J gene TRBJ1-2; 7 bases are shared with TRBD1. The CDR3 is 16 amino acids. Losses at the gene ends were 4 bases for V and 6 bases for J; bases not matched to a gene: 14. Germline V gene data show CDR1 as SGHAT and CDR2 as FQNNGV. The CDR3 loop is CASSSPPVTGADGYTF. The CDR3 DNA sequence: TGTGCCAGCAGCTCGCCACCAGTAACAGGGGCTGATGGCTACACCTTC.

V is TRBV5-1 and J is TRBJ1-2, with 12 bases that match TRBD1. CDR3 length equals 14 residues. CDR1 is SGHRS and CDR2 is YFSETQ in the germline V gene. Trimming took 9 bases from V and 8 from J; bases not matched to a gene: 11. The chain's CDR3 is CANPGQGATRGYTF. Written as DNA, the CDR3 is TGCGCCAACCCGGGACAGGGGGCGACAAGGGGCTACACCTTC.

The chain couples TRBV14 to TRBJ2-1, with 12 positions matching TRBD2. Looked up from germline, CDR1 is SGHDN and CDR2 is FVKESK. The trim removed 3 bases at V and 9 bases at J, leaving 9 bases unmatched. This CDR3 spans 16 amino acids. The CDR3 region has the DNA TGTGCCAGCAGCCACCAGACTAGCGGGAGATTAGGTGAGCAGTTCTTC. Its protein product is CASSHQTSGRLGEQFF.

The V call is TRBV18, the J call TRBJ1-1; TRBD1 is a possible D gene (6 bases). V shed 6 bases and J shed 0 bases, with 17 bases lying between them. The CDR3 length is 16 residues. CDR1 and CDR2 (germline): KGHSH, LQKENI. CDR3 sequence (DNA): TGTGCCAGCTCGCCTACAGGGCTCGAAATGAACACTGAAGCTTTCTTT. Its protein is CASSPTGLEMNTEAFF.

This clone appeared a single time. The rearrangement links TRBV30 to TRBJ1-5; D may be TRBD1 (5 bases). The germline gives CDR1 GTSNPN, CDR2 SVGIG (reference sequence). V lost 3 bases to trimming and J lost 0 bases, with 12 bases between them. The CDR3 contains 15 residues. The CDR3 DNA reads TGTGCCTGGAGACTAACGGGGGATAGCAATCAGCCCCAGCATTTT. This gives the protein CAWRLTGDSNQPQHF.

This chain links TRBV5-1 with TRBJ2-2, with a possible D match to TRBD1 (5 bases). The V gene lost 2 bases and the J gene lost 1 base, with 6 bases spanning the gap. Germline V CDR1 and CDR2: SGHRS, YFSETQ. The CDR3 sequence is 14 residues long. The CDR3: CASSFGQNTGELFF. CDR3 sequence (DNA): TGCGCCAGCAGCTTCGGACAGAACACCGGGGAGCTGTTTTTT.

The V and J genes are TRBV7-2 and TRBJ2-1, with TRBD1 identical over 8 bases. Losses at the gene ends were 2 bases for V and 6 bases for J; bases not matched to a gene: 15. The CDR3 extends over 18 amino acids. Per the germline V gene, CDR1 is SGHTA and CDR2 is FQGNSA. As DNA, the CDR3 is TGTGCCAGCAGCTTAAACCCAACTGGGACAGGAGGCATCAATGAGCAGTTCTTC. Translation gives CASSLNPTGTGGINEQFF.

This clone was observed a handful of times. The genes are TRBV19 and TRBJ2-5; TRBD1 might be the D (5 bases). The germline CDR1 and CDR2 sequences are LNHDA and SQIVND (reference sequence). The CDR3 has 14 amino acids. Deletions cut 3 bases from V and 4 bases from J, with 12 bases between. The CDR3 loop reads CASSIHEGAETQYF. The CDR3 bases are TGTGCCAGTAGTATTCACGAAGGGGCAGAGACCCAGTACTTC.